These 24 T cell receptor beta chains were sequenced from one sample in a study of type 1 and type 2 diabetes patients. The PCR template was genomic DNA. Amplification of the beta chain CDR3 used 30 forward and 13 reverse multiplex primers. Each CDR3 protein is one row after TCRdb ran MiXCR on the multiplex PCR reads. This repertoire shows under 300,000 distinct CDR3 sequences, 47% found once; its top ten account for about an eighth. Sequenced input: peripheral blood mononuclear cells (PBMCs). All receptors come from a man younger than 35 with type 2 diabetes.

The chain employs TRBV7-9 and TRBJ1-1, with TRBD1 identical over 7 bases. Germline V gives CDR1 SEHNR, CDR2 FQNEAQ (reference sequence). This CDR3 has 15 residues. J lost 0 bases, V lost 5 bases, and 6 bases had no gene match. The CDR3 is CASSHTGVLNTEAFF. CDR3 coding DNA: TGTGCCAGCAGCCACACAGGGGTTCTGAACACTGAAGCTTTCTTT.

The CDR3 nucleotides read TGTGCCTGGAGTGGGGACAAGATAAGCAATCAGCCCCAGCATTTT. It is translated as CAWSGDKISNQPQHF. The rearrangement uses TRBV30 and TRBJ1-5, with D maybe TRBD1 (6 bases). The germline V gene has CDR1 GTSNPN and CDR2 SVGIG (reference sequence). V shed 1 base and J shed 1 base, with 11 bases lying between them. This CDR3 comprises 15 residues. The variable domain in full, completed from reference TRBV30 and TRBJ1-5, reads SQTIHQWPATLVQPVGSPLSLECTVEGTSNPNLYWYRQAAGRGLQLLFYSVGIGQISSEVPQNLSASRPQDRQFILSSKKLLLSDSGFYLCAWSGDKISNQPQHFGDGTRLSIL.

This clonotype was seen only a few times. CDR3 coding DNA: TGTGCCAGCAGTGAAGTCCGTAACACTGAAGCTTTCTTT. Protein product: CASSEVRNTEAFF. This rearrangement joins TRBV19 to TRBJ1-1; D remains unclear. V was shortened by 9 bases and J by 2 bases, with 13 bases between the two germline ends. The CDR3 covers 13 residues. Germline values: CDR1 LNHDA, CDR2 SQIVND (reference sequence).

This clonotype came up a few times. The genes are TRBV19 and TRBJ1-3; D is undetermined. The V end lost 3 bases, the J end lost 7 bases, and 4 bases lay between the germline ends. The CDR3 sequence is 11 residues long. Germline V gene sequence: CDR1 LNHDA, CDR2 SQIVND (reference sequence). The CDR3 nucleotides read TGTGCCAGTAGTATGACGAACACCATATATTTT. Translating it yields CASSMTNTIYF.

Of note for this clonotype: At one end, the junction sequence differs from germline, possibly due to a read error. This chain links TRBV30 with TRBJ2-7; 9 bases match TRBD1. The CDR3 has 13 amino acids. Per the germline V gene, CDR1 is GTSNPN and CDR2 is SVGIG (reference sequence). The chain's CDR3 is CAWQPGQGIFKCF. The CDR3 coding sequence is TGTGCCTGGCAACCGGGACAGGGAATTTTCAAGTGCTTC. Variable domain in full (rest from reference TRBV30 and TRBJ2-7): SQTIHQWPATLVQPVGSPLSLECTVEGTSNPNLYWYRQAAGRGLQLLFYSVGIGQISSEVPQNLSASRPQDRQFILSSKKLLLSDSGFYLCAWQPGQGIFKCFGPGTRLTVT.

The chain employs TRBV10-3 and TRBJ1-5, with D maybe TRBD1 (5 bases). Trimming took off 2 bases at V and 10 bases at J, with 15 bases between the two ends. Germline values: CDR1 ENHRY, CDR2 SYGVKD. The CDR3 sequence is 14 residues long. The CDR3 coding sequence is TGTGCCATCAGTGAGGGATACCAGGGCGAACCCCAGCATTTT. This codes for CAISEGYQGEPQHF.

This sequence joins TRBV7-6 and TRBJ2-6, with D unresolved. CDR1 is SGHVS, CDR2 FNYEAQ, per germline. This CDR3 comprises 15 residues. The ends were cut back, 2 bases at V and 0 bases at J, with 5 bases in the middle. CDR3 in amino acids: CASSLLPSGANVLTF. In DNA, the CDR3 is TGTGCCAGCAGCTTACTGCCCTCTGGGGCCAACGTCCTGACTTTC.

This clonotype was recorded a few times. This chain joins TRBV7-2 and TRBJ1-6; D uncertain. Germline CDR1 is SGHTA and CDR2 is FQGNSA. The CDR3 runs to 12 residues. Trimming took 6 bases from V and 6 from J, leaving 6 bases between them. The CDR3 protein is CASSYANSPLHF. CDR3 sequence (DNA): TGTGCCAGCAGTTACGCTAATTCACCCCTCCACTTT.

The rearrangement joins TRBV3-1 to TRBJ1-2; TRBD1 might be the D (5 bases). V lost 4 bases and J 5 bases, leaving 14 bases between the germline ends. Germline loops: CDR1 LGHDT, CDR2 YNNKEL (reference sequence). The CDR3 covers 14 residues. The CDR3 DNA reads TGTGCCAGCAGCCTCGCCGGGGGAAAGTATGGCTACACCTTC. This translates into CASSLAGGKYGYTF.

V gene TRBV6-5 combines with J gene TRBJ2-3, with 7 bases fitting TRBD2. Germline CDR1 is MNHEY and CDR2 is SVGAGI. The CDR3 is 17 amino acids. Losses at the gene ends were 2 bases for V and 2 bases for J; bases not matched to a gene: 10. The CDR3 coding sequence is TGTGCCAGCAGTTACGGGAGGGCCCCTCTCAACACAGATACGCAGTATTTT. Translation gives CASSYGRAPLNTDTQYF.

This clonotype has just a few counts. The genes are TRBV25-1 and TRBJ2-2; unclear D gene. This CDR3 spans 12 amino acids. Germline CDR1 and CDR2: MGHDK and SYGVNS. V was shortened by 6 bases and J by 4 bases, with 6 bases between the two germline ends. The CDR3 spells CASRRVTGELFF. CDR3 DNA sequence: TGTGCCAGCAGACGGGTCACCGGGGAGCTGTTTTTT.

The CDR3 DNA follows: TGCGCCAGCAGCCAAGCGTCCGGTGGGGATAACTATGGCTACACCTTC. This translates into CASSQASGGDNYGYTF. The rearrangement joins TRBV4-1 to TRBJ1-2; D gene uncertain. V lost 1 base and J lost 1, with 13 bases in between. CDR1 and CDR2 from the germline V gene are MGHRA and YSYEKL. CDR3 size: 16 residues.

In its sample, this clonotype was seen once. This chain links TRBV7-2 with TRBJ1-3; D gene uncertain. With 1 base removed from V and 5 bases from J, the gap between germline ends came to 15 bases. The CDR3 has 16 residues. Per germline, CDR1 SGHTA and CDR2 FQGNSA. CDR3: CASSLVHPEFRNTIYF. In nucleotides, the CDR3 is TGTGCCAGCAGCTTAGTGCATCCAGAGTTTCGAAACACCATATATTTT. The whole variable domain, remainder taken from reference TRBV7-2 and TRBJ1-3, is GAGVSQSPSNKVTEKGKDVELRCDPISGHTALYWYRQSLGQGLEFLIYFQGNSAPDKSGLPSDRFSAERTGGSVSTLTIQRTQQEDSAVYLCASSLVHPEFRNTIYFGEGSWLTVV.

The CDR3 nucleotides read TGCAGCGTTGTGGGAGGGCGCGCGCTTGAGACCCAGTACTTC. This encodes CSVVGGRALETQYF. This sequence joins TRBV29-1 and TRBJ2-5, with 7 bases lining up with TRBD2. J gave up 5 bases and V 4 bases, and 10 bases lay outside the gene matches. The CDR3 has 14 residues. CDR1 is SQVTM, CDR2 ANQGSEA, per germline.

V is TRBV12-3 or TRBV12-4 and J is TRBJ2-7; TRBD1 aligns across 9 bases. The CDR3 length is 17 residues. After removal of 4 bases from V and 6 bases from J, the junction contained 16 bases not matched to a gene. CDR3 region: CASSSEHPGTGFAEQYF. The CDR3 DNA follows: TGTGCCAGCAGTTCAGAGCATCCCGGGACAGGGTTTGCCGAGCAGTACTTC.

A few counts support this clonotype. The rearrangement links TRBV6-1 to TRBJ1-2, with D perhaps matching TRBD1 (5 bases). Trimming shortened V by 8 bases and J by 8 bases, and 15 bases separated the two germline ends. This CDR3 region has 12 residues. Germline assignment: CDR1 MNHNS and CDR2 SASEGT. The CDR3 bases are TGTGCCAGCCTTGGGGGGGGGAGGGGCTACACCTTC. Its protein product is CASLGGGRGYTF.

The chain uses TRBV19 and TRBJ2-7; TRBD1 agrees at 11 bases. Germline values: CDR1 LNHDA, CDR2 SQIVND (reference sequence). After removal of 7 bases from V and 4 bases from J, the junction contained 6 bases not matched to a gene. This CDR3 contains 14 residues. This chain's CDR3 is CASTPGQGAYEQYF. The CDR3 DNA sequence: TGTGCCAGTACCCCAGGACAGGGGGCGTACGAGCAGTACTTC.

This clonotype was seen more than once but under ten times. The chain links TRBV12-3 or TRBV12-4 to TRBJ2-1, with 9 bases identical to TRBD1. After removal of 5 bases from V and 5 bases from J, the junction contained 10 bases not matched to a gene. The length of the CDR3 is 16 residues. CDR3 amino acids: CASSRLRDRENNEQFF. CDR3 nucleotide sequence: TGTGCCAGCAGTCGCCTCCGGGACAGGGAAAACAATGAGCAGTTCTTC.

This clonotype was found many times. CDR3 bases: TGTGCCAGTAGTACTCGCGGACAGTTGAACACTGAAGCTTTCTTT. Encoded protein: CASSTRGQLNTEAFF. The chain carries TRBV19 and TRBJ1-1; D possibly corresponds to TRBD1 (6 bases). Germline lookup yields CDR1 LNHDA and CDR2 SQIVND (reference sequence). The CDR3 covers 15 residues. V lost 4 bases, J lost 0 bases, and 12 bases lay in between.

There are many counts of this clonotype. CDR3 in DNA: TGTGCCAGCAGCTACCGGGACAGCGCTTTAGCTGGGGCCAACGTCCTGACTTTC. Its protein product is CASSYRDSALAGANVLTF. The chain uses TRBV7-2 and TRBJ2-6, with 7 bases identical to TRBD1. With 4 bases clipped from V and 2 bases from J, the junction kept 11 bases outside the gene matches. The CDR3 is 18 residues long. The germline gives CDR1 SGHTA, CDR2 FQGNSA.

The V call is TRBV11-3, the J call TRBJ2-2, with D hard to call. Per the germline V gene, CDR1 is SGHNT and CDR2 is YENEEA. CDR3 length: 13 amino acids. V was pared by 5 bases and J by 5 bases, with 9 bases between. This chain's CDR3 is CASSVSRTGELFF. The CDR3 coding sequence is TGTGCCAGCAGCGTAAGTCGGACCGGGGAGCTGTTTTTT.

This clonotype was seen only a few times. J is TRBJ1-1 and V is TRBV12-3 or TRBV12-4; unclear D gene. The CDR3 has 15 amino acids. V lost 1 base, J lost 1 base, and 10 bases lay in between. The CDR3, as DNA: TGTGCCAGCAGTTTAGTTACAGTCAGGAACACTGAAGCTTTCTTT. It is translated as CASSLVTVRNTEAFF.

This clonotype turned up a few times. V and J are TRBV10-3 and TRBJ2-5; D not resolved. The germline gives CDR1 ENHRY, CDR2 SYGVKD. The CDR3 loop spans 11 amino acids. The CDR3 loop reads CASGPQETQYF. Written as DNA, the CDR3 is TGTGCTTCCGGCCCCCAAGAGACCCAGTACTTC.

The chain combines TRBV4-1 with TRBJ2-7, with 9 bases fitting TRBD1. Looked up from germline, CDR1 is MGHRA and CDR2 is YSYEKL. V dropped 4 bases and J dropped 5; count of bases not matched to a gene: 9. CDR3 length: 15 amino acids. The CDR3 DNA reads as TGCGCCAGCAGCCGAACACCGGGACAGGGAAACGAGCAGTACTTC. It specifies CASSRTPGQGNEQYF.